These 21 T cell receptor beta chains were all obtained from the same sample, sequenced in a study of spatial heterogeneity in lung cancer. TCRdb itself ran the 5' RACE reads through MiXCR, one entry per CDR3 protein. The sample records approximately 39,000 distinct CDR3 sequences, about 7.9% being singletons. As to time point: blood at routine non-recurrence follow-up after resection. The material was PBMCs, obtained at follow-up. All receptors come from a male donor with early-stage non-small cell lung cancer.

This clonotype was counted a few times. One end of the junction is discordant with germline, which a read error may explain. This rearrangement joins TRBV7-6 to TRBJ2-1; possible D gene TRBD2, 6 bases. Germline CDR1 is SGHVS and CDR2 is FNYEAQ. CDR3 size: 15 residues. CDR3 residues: CVSSLDGSSYNEQFF. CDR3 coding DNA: TGTGTCAGCAGCTTAGACGGGAGCTCCTACAATGAGCAGTTCTTC.

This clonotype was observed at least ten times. The CDR3 nucleotides are TGTGCCAGCAACCCCTCCGTTAGCTCCTACGAGCAGTACTTC. Translating it yields CASNPSVSSYEQYF. The chain uses TRBV6-5 and TRBJ2-7; D is unresolved. Trimming took off 7 bases at V and 0 bases at J, with 13 bases between the two ends. Germline V gene sequence: CDR1 MNHEY, CDR2 SVGAGI. The CDR3 spans 14 residues.

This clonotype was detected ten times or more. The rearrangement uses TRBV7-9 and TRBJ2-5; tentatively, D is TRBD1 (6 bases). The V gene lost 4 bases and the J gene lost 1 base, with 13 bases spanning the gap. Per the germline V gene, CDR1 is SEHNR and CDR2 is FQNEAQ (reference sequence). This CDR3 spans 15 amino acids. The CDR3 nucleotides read TGTGCCAGCAGCTCCCTACAGGGTCCCCAAGAGACCCAGTACTTC. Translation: CASSSLQGPQETQYF.

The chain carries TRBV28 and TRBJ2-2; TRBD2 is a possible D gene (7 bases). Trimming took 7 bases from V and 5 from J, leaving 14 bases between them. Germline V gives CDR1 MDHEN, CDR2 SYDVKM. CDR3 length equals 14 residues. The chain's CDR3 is CASTLGGVTGELFF. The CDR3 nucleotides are TGTGCCAGCACACTAGGGGGGGTTACCGGGGAGCTGTTTTTT.

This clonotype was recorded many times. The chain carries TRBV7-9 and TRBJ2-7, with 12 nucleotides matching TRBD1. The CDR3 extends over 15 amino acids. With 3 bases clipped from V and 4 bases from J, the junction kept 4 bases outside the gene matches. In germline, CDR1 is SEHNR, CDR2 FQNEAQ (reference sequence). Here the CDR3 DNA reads TGTGCCAGCAGCTTTTCGGGACAGGGGGCTTACGAGCAGTACTTC. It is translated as CASSFSGQGAYEQYF. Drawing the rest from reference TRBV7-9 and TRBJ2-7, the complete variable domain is DTGVSQNPRHKITKRGQNVTFRCDPISEHNRLYWYRQTLGQGPEFLTYFQNEAQLEKSRLLSDRFSAERPKGSFSTLEIQRTEQGDSAMYLCASSFSGQGAYEQYFGPGTRLTVT.

For the CDR3, the DNA is TGCAGTGCTAGTTCCGGGGGGGCAAATGAGCAGTTCTTC. This sequence encodes CSASSGGANEQFF. The chain joins TRBV20-1 to TRBJ2-1, with 8 bases fitting TRBD2. With V trimmed by 3 bases and J by 7 bases, 5 bases remained unmatched. Germline CDR1 and CDR2: DFQATT and SNEGSKA (reference sequence). There are 13 residues in the CDR3.

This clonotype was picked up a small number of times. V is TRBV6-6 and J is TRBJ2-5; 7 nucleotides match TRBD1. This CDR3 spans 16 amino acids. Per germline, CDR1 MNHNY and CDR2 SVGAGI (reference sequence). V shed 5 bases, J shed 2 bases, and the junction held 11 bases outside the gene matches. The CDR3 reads CASSRTNRDSQETQYF. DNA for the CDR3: TGTGCCAGCAGTAGGACGAACCGGGACAGTCAAGAGACCCAGTACTTC.

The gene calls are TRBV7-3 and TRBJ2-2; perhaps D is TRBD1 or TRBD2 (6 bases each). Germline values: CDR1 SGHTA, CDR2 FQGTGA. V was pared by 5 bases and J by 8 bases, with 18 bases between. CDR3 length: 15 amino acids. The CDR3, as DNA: TGTGCCAGCAGCCAGTCCGGGGGCGCAGTAGGGGAGCTGTTTTTT. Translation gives CASSQSGGAVGELFF.

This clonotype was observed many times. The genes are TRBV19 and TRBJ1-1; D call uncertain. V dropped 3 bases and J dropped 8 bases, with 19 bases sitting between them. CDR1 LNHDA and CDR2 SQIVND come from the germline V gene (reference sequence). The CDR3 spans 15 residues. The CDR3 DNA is TGTGCCAGTAGTATCGCCGACTCCGGGTCTACGGAAGCTTTCTTT. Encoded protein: CASSIADSGSTEAFF. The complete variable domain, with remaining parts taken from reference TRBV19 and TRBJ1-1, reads DGGITQSPKYLFRKEGQNVTLSCEQNLNHDAMYWYRQDPGQGLRLIYYSQIVNDFQKGDIAEGYSVSREKKESFPLTVTSAQKNPTAFYLCASSIADSGSTEAFFGQGTRLTVV.

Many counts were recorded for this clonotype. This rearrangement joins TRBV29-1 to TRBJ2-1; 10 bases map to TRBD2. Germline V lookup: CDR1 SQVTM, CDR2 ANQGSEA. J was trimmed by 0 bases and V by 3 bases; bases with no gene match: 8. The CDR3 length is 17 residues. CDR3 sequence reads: CSVEVLAGESSYNEQFF. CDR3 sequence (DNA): TGCAGCGTTGAGGTCCTAGCGGGGGAAAGCTCCTACAATGAGCAGTTCTTC.

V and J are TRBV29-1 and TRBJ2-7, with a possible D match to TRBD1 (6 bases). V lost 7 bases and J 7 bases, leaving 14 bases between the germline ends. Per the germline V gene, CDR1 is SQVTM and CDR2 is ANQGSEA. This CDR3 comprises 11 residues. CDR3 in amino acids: CSGGHGREQYF. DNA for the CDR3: TGCAGCGGGGGACATGGCAGGGAGCAGTACTTC.

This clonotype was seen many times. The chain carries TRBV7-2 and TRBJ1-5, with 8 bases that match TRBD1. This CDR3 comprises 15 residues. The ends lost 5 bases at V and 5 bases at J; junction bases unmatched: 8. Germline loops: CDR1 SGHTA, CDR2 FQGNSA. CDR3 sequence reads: CASSPWSTGDQPQHF. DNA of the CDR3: TGTGCCAGCAGCCCCTGGTCGACAGGGGATCAGCCCCAGCATTTT.

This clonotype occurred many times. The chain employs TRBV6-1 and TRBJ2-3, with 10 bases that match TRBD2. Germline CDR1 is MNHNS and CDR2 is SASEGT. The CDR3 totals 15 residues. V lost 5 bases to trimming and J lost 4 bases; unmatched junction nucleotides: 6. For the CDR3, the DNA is TGTGCCAGCAGTCTCGAGCGGGGGGGGGCAGATACGCAGTATTTT. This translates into CASSLERGGADTQYF.

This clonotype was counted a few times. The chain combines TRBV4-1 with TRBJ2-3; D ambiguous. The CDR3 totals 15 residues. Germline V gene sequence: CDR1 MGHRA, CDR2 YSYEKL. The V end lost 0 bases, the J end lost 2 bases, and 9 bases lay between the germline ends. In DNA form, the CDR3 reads TGCGCCAGCAGCCAAGAGGGCCCCTACACAGATACGCAGTATTTT. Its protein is CASSQEGPYTDTQYF.

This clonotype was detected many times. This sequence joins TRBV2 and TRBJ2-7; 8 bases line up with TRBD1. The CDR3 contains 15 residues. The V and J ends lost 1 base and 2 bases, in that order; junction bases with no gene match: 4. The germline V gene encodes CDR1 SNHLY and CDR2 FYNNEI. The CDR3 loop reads CASSEGQGAPYEQYF. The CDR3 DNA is TGTGCCAGCAGTGAAGGGCAGGGGGCGCCCTACGAGCAGTACTTC.

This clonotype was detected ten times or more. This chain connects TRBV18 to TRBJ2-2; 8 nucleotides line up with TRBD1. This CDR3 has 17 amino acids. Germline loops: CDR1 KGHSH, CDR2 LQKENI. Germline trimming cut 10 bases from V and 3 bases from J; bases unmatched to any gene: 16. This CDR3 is CATFRPDQGAYTGELFF. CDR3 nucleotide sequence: TGTGCCACCTTTCGCCCCGATCAGGGGGCCTACACCGGGGAGCTGTTTTTT.

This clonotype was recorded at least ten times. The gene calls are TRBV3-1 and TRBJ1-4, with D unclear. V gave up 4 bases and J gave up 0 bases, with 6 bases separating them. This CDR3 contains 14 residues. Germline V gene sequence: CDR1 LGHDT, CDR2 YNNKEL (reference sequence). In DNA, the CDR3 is TGTGCCAGCAGCCTAGGGTCAACTAATGAAAAACTGTTTTTT. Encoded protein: CASSLGSTNEKLFF.

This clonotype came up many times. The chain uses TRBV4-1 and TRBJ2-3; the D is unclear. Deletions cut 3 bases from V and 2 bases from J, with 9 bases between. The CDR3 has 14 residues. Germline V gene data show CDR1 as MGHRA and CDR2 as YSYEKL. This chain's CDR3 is CASSHPMDTDTQYF. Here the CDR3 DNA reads TGCGCCAGCAGCCACCCCATGGACACAGATACGCAGTATTTT.

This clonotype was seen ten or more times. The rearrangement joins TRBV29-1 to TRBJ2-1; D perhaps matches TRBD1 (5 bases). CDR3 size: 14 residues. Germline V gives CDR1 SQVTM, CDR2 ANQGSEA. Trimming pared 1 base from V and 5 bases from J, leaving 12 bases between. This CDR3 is CSVEGQGLDNEQFF. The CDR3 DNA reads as TGCAGCGTTGAAGGGCAGGGCTTGGACAATGAGCAGTTCTTC.

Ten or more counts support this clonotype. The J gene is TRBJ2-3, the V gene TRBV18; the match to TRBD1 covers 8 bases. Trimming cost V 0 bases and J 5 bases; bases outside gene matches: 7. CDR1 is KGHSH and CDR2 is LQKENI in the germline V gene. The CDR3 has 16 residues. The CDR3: CASSPPTGAKGDTQYF. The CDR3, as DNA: TGTGCCAGCTCACCACCGACAGGGGCTAAAGGAGATACGCAGTATTTT.

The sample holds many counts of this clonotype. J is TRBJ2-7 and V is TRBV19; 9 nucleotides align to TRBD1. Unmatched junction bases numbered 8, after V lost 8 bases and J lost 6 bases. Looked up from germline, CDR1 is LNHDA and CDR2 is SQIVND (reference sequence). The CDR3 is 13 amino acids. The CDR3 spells CASQPGQGFEQYF. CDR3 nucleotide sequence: TGTGCCAGTCAACCGGGACAGGGTTTCGAGCAGTACTTC.